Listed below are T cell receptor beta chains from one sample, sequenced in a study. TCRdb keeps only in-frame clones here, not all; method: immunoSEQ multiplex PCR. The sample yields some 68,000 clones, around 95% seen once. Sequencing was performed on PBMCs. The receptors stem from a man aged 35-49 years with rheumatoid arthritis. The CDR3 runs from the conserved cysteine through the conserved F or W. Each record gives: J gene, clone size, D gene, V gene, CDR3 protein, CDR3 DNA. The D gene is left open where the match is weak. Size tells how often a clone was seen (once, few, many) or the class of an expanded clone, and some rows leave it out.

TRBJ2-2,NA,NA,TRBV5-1,CASSSAAGNTGELFF,TGCGCCAGCAGCTCCGCGGCGGGGAACACCGGGGAGCTGTTTTTT
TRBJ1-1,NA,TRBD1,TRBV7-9,CASSLEGGHKNTEAFF,TGTGCCAGCAGCTTAGAAGGGGGCCATAAGAACACTGAAGCTTTCTTT
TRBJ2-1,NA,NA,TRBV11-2,CASSLVGQYEQFF,TGTGCCAGCAGCTTAGTAGGGCAGTATGAGCAGTTCTTC
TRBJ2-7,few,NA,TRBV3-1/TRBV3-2,CASSQGYEQYF,TGTGCCAGCAGCCAAGGATACGAGCAGTACTTC
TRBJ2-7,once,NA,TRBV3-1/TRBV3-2,CASSQPGTSYEQYF,TGTGCCAGCAGCCAACCGGGGACCTCCTACGAGCAGTACTTC
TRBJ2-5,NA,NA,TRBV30,CACTPGSRKTQYF,TGTGCCTGTACGCCGGGGTCGAGGAAGACCCAGTACTTC
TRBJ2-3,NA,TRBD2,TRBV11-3,CASSPGGAGLSTDTQYF,TGTGCCAGCAGCCCCGGAGGAGCGGGGTTGAGCACAGATACGCAGTATTTT
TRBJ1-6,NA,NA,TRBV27,CASSLGGASGSPLHF,TGTGCCAGCAGTTTAGGGGGGGCTTCGGGTTCACCCCTCCACTTT
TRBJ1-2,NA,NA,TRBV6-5,CASSYGRQNYGYTF,TGTGCCAGCAGTTACGGGAGACAGAACTATGGCTACACCTTC
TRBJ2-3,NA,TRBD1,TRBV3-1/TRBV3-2,CASSQWDRVGDTQYF,TGTGCCAGCAGCCAATGGGACAGGGTTGGAGATACGCAGTATTTT
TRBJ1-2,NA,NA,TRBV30,CAWFVETANYGYTF,TGTGCCTGGTTCGTAGAGACCGCTAACTATGGCTACACCTTC
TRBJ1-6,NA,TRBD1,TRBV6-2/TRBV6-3,CASSRGQGSSPLHF,TGTGCCAGCAGCCGCGGACAGGGGTCTTCACCCCTCCACTTT
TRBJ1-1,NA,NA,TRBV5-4,CASSTGVGAEAFF,TGTGCCAGCAGCACGGGGGTTGGGGCTGAAGCTTTCTTT
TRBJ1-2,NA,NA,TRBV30,CAWSVEGIGGYTF,TGTGCCTGGAGTGTAGAGGGAATAGGTGGCTACACCTTC
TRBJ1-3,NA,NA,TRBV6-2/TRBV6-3,CASSSGSHRNTIYF,TGTGCCAGCAGTTCCGGGAGCCATCGCAACACCATATATTTT
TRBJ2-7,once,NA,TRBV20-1,CSASGETYEQYF,TGCAGTGCTAGTGGAGAAACCTACGAGCAGTACTTC
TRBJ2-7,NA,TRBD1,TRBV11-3,CASSLRTGVPYEQYF,TGTGCCAGCAGCTTAAGGACAGGCGTTCCATACGAGCAGTACTTC
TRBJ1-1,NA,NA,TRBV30,CARGRFQNTEAFF,TGTGCCCGCGGCCGTTTTCAGAACACTGAAGCTTTCTTT
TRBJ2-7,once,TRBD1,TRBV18,CASSPPPGQGSNEQYF,TGTGCCAGCTCACCACCCCCGGGACAGGGTAGTAACGAGCAGTACTTC
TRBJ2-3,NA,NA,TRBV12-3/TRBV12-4,CASSYIDTQYF,TGTGCCAGCAGTTATATAGATACGCAGTATTTT
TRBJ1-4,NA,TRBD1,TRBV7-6,CASSTGQGLQEKLFF,TGTGCCAGCAGCACCGGACAGGGGCTGCAAGAAAAACTGTTTTTT
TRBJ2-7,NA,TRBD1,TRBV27,CASGTGFYEQYF,TGTGCCAGCGGGACAGGGTTCTACGAGCAGTACTTC
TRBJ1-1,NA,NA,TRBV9,CASRAGQNTEAFF,TGTGCCAGCAGAGCGGGACAAAACACTGAAGCTTTCTTT
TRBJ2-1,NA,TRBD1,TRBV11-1,CASSSRDRGNEQFF,TGTGCCAGCAGCAGCCGGGACAGGGGCAATGAGCAGTTCTTC
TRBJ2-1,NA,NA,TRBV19,CASTNLSSYNEQFF,TGTGCCAGTACTAACCTGAGCTCCTACAATGAGCAGTTCTTC
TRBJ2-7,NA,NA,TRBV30,CAWSRPYEQYF,TGTGCCTGGAGTCGACCCTACGAGCAGTACTTC
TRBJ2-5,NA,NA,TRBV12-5,CASGLRLQGPQETQYF,TGTGCTAGTGGTTTGCGTCTGCAGGGGCCACAGGAGACCCAGTACTTC
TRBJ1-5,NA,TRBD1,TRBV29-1,CSVLLSGGSNQPQHF,TGCAGCGTTTTACTTTCAGGGGGAAGCAATCAGCCCCAGCATTTT
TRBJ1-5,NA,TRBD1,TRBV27,CASSSTSDRALYSNQPQHF,TGTGCCAGCAGTTCTACCTCGGACAGGGCCCTATATAGCAATCAGCCCCAGCATTTT
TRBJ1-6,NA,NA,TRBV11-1,CASSVNDWNSPLHF,TGTGCCAGCAGCGTAAATGACTGGAATTCACCCCTCCACTTT
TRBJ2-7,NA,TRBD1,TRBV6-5,CASSYSRQGTYEQYF,TGTGCCAGCAGTTACTCGCGACAGGGGACCTACGAGCAGTACTTC
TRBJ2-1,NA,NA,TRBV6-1,CASSGEGLSSYNEQFF,TGTGCCAGCAGTGGAGAGGGACTTTCCTCCTACAATGAGCAGTTCTTC
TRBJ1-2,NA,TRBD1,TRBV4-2,CASSQDSETGNYGYTF,TGTGCCAGCAGCCAAGATTCGGAGACAGGGAACTATGGCTACACCTTC
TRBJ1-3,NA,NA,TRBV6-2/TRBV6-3,CASSPQDYSGNTIYF,TGTGCCAGCAGTCCCCAGGACTACTCTGGAAACACCATATATTTT